The 21 T cell receptor beta chains in this list originate from one sample, sequenced in a study of blood T cell repertoires in COVID-19. Sequencing was performed with immunoSEQ multiplex PCR; in TCRdb, only in-frame clones are kept and a portion is missing. The data contain about 170,000 clones, around 82% of them singletons. Sequenced sample: peripheral blood. These receptors were taken from a man aged 55 to 69 who had recovered from COVID-19.

V and J are TRBV10-3 and TRBJ1-2; weak D call: TRBD1 (5 bases). CDR3 length: 13 amino acids. The V gene's germline CDR1 is ENHRY and CDR2 SYGVKD. V was shortened by 3 bases and J by 7 bases, with 12 bases between the two germline ends. CDR3: CAISEKGLGGYTF. CDR3 DNA: TGTGCCATCAGTGAAAAGGGGTTGGGTGGCTACACCTTC.

The J gene is TRBJ2-1, the V gene TRBV18; 7 nucleotides align to TRBD1. With V trimmed by 4 bases and J by 9 bases, 3 bases remained unmatched. Looked up from germline, CDR1 is KGHSH and CDR2 is LQKENI. The CDR3 loop spans 12 amino acids. The CDR3 spells CASSQQGTEQFF. In nucleotides, the CDR3 is TGTGCCAGCTCACAACAGGGGACTGAGCAGTTCTTC.

The CDR3 here is CASSPPGPFHYEQYF. DNA for the CDR3: TGTGCCAGCTCACCACCGGGGCCGTTCCACTACGAGCAGTACTTC. V usage is TRBV18 and J usage is TRBJ2-7; TRBD1 is a possible D gene (5 bases). The CDR3 has 15 amino acids. Looked up from germline, CDR1 is KGHSH and CDR2 is LQKENI. Trimming shortened V by 0 bases and J by 3 bases, and 12 bases separated the two germline ends. Full variable domain (outside the CDR3, taken from reference TRBV18 and TRBJ2-7): NAGVMQNPRHLVRRRGQEARLRCSPMKGHSHVYWYRQLPEEGLKFMVYLQKENIIDESGMPKERFSAEFPKEGPSILRIQQVVRGDSAAYFCASSPPGPFHYEQYFGPGTRLTVT.

The rearrangement links TRBV29-1 to TRBJ2-1, with TRBD1 matching over 8 bases. The junction had 1 base not matched to a gene; V was cut back by 7 bases and J by 2 bases. This CDR3 contains 12 residues. The V gene's germline CDR1 is SQVTM and CDR2 ANQGSEA. The CDR3 is CSGDRTYNEQFF. The CDR3 region has the DNA TGCAGCGGGGACAGGACCTACAATGAGCAGTTCTTC.

V is TRBV27 and J is TRBJ2-1, with no clear D. Germline assignment: CDR1 MNHEY and CDR2 SMNVEV (reference sequence). The CDR3 length is 14 residues. Trimming shortened V by 6 bases and J by 9 bases, and 18 bases separated the two germline ends. The CDR3 DNA reads TGTGCCAGCAGCCTCAACCTCTACCCCGGTGAGCAGTTCTTC. It is translated as CASSLNLYPGEQFF.

This sequence joins TRBV7-6 and TRBJ1-6, with 7 bases that match TRBD1. Germline V lookup: CDR1 SGHVS, CDR2 FNYEAQ. This CDR3 is built from 16 residues. Trimming removed 5 bases from V and 5 bases from J; junction bases left unmatched: 9. In nucleotides, the CDR3 is TGTGCCAGCAGCCCACAGGACAGGAGGCATAATTCACCCCTCCACTTT. Its translation is CASSPQDRRHNSPLHF.

The rearrangement links TRBV7-2 to TRBJ2-5; tentative D call: TRBD2 (6 bases). CDR1 is SGHTA and CDR2 is FQGNSA in the germline V gene. V was clipped by 0 bases and J by 4 bases, with 12 bases between them. The CDR3 is 15 residues long. CDR3 loop: CASSLALGGLETQYF. The DNA for the CDR3 is TGTGCCAGCAGCTTAGCTTTGGGAGGCCTAGAGACCCAGTACTTC. Full variable domain (missing parts from reference TRBV7-2 and TRBJ2-5): GAGVSQSPSNKVTEKGKDVELRCDPISGHTALYWYRQSLGQGLEFLIYFQGNSAPDKSGLPSDRFSAERTGGSVSTLTIQRTQQEDSAVYLCASSLALGGLETQYFGPGTRLLVL.

This clone was seen repeatedly, ten times or more. The CDR3 here is CASRALAGGGETQYF. The CDR3 DNA is TGTGCCAGCAGGGCCCTAGCGGGGGGAGGGGAGACCCAGTACTTC. This chain joins TRBV27 and TRBJ2-5; 11 positions match TRBD2. The CDR3 extends over 15 amino acids. J lost 5 bases, V lost 6 bases, and 8 bases had no gene match. Germline assignment: CDR1 MNHEY and CDR2 SMNVEV (reference sequence).

This clone appeared a few times. The rearrangement joins TRBV19 to TRBJ2-2; 8 bases are a match to TRBD1. The J segment lost 4 bases and the V segment lost 11 bases, leaving 6 bases of the junction unmatched. The CDR3 has 13 residues. CDR1 is LNHDA and CDR2 is SQIVND in the germline V gene (reference sequence). The CDR3 nucleotides are TGTGCCGGGACGGACAGGGTCACCGGGGAGCTGTTTTTT. This codes for CAGTDRVTGELFF. Supplemented by reference TRBV19 and TRBJ2-2, the full variable domain reads DGGITQSPKYLFRKEGQNVTLSCEQNLNHDAMYWYRQDPGQGLRLIYYSQIVNDFQKGDIAEGYSVSREKKESFPLTVTSAQKNPTAFYLCAGTDRVTGELFFGEGSRLTVL.

The chain joins TRBV14 to TRBJ1-1; D may be TRBD1 (5 bases). V lost 0 bases and J 5 bases, leaving 13 bases between the germline ends. The CDR3 runs 15 residues. Germline CDR1 and CDR2: SGHDN and FVKESK. The CDR3 spells CASSQDGARVTEAFF. The CDR3 DNA reads TGTGCCAGCAGCCAAGATGGGGCCAGGGTGACTGAAGCTTTCTTT.

This chain links TRBV30 with TRBJ1-2, with 9 bases that match TRBD1. CDR1 and CDR2 from the germline V gene are GTSNPN and SVGIG (reference sequence). This CDR3 spans 14 amino acids. Unmatched junction bases numbered 7, after V lost 2 bases and J lost 6 bases. DNA of the CDR3: TGTGCCTGGAGTTCCTTGGACAGGGGCCATGGCTACACCTTC. This encodes CAWSSLDRGHGYTF.

Regarding this clone: Other DNA sequences in the same sample also yield this CDR3. The V and J genes are TRBV5-1 and TRBJ2-2; 9 bases are a match to TRBD1. Looked up from germline, CDR1 is SGHRS and CDR2 is YFSETQ. V lost 0 bases and J lost 3; bases outside the gene matches: 3. This CDR3 is built from 16 residues. The CDR3: CASSLGDREDTGELFF. In DNA, the CDR3 is TGCGCCAGCAGCTTGGGGGACAGGGAGGACACCGGGGAGCTGTTTTTT.

The rearrangement joins TRBV24-1 to TRBJ1-4; 7 positions agree with TRBD1. V shed 3 bases, J shed 5 bases, and the junction held 11 bases outside the gene matches. Per the germline V gene, CDR1 is KGHDR and CDR2 is SFDVKD. CDR3 length: 17 amino acids. CDR3 residues: CATSDPRDSSSNEKLFF. The DNA for the CDR3 is TGTGCCACCAGTGATCCCCGGGACAGCTCAAGCAATGAAAAACTGTTTTTT.

The J gene is TRBJ1-2, the V gene TRBV9, with 9 bases aligning to TRBD1. Germline V gene sequence: CDR1 SGDLS, CDR2 YYNGEE. This CDR3 region has 15 residues. The junction had 6 bases not matched to a gene; V was cut back by 0 bases and J by 6 bases. The CDR3 DNA follows: TGTGCCAGCAGCGTAGCCCCAGACAGGGGGAATGGCTACACCTTC. Translating gives CASSVAPDRGNGYTF.

The CDR3: CASSPRAGQQGGQPQHF. In DNA, the CDR3 is TGTGCCAGCTCACCACGGGCGGGACAGCAGGGGGGTCAGCCCCAGCATTTT. This chain uses TRBV18 with TRBJ1-5; 7 nucleotides line up with TRBD1. The CDR3 runs 17 residues. The trim removed 1 base at V and 6 bases at J, leaving 12 bases unmatched. The germline gives CDR1 KGHSH, CDR2 LQKENI.

The V and J genes are TRBV2 and TRBJ1-1; 7 bases line up with TRBD1. Germline V gives CDR1 SNHLY, CDR2 FYNNEI. The CDR3 sequence is 15 residues long. J was trimmed by 3 bases and V by 3 bases; bases with no gene match: 7. In DNA, the CDR3 is TGTGCCAGCAGTGATGACAGGGTCTGGGACACTGAAGCTTTCTTT. Its protein is CASSDDRVWDTEAFF.

The genes are TRBV7-8 and TRBJ1-2; D not resolved. The CDR3 runs to 15 residues. The ends were cut back, 1 base at V and 5 bases at J, with 14 bases in the middle. In germline, CDR1 is SGHVS, CDR2 FQNEAQ. CDR3 coding DNA: TGTGCCAGCAGCTTAGTCCTGGAGACCATGTATGGCTACACCTTC. Amino acids: CASSLVLETMYGYTF.

On this clone: Sequence at one end of the junction differs from germline and may be a read error. This rearrangement joins TRBV30 to TRBJ2-7; 7 bases agree with TRBD1. Germline assignment: CDR1 GTSNPN and CDR2 SVGIG (reference sequence). The length of the CDR3 is 9 residues. The CDR3 region is CAWMDRKLF. Here the CDR3 DNA reads TGTGCCTGGATGGACAGGAAACTCTTC.

In this sample, this clone turned up once. The V call is TRBV5-4, the J call TRBJ2-7; D ambiguous. The ends were cut back, 4 bases at V and 5 bases at J, with 16 bases in the middle. The length of the CDR3 is 14 residues. The germline V gene has CDR1 SGHNT and CDR2 YYREEE (reference sequence). CDR3 in DNA: TGTGCCAGCAGCCTTAAGACGGCTCGGGACGAGCAGTACTTC. Its translation is CASSLKTARDEQYF.

The rearrangement links TRBV7-2 to TRBJ1-2, with D possibly being TRBD1 (6 bases). The CDR3 consists of 14 residues. Trimming cost V 5 bases and J 0 bases, with 10 bases left between them. The V gene's germline CDR1 is SGHTA and CDR2 FQGNSA. CDR3 bases: TGTGCCAGCAGCCATGACAGGTCTAACTATGGCTACACCTTC. Translating it yields CASSHDRSNYGYTF.

This chain links TRBV14 with TRBJ1-3; D remains ambiguous. Germline loops: CDR1 SGHDN, CDR2 FVKESK. This CDR3 is 16 amino acids long. V lost 5 bases and J 2 bases, leaving 16 bases between the germline ends. The CDR3: CASSSRGSFPGNTIYF. The CDR3 nucleotides read TGTGCCAGCAGCTCCCGAGGATCCTTCCCTGGAAACACCATATATTTT.